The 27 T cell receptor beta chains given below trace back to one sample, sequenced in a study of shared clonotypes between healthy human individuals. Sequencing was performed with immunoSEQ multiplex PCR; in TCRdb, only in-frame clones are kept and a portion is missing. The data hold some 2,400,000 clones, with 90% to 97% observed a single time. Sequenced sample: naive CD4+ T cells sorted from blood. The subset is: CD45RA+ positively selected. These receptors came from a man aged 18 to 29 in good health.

CDR3 DNA: TGTGCCAGCAGAGGAGGAGCGGGAGTCTACGAGCAGTACTTC. Its translation: CASRGGAGVYEQYF. The gene calls are TRBV2 and TRBJ2-7, with 8 bases fitting TRBD2. This CDR3 has 14 amino acids. Trimming took 6 bases from V and 3 from J; bases not matched to a gene: 7. CDR1 and CDR2 (germline): SNHLY, FYNNEI.

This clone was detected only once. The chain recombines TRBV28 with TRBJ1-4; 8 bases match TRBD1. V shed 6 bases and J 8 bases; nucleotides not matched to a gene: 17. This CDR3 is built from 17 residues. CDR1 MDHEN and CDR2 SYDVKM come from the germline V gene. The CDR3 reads CASSSMDRAALWEKLFF. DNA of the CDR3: TGTGCCAGCAGCTCCATGGACAGGGCGGCACTGTGGGAAAAACTGTTTTTT.

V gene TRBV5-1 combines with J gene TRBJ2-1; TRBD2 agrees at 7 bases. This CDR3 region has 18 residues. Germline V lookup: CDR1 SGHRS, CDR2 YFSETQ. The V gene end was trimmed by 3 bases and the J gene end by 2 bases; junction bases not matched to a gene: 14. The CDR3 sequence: CASSSGRGGRDTYNEQFF. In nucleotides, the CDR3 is TGCGCCAGCAGCTCGGGCCGTGGCGGGAGAGATACCTACAATGAGCAGTTCTTC.

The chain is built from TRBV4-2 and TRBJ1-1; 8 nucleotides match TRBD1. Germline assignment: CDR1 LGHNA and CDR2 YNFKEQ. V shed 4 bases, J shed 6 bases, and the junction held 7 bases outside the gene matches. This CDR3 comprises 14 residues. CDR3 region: CASSPGRDRSEAFF. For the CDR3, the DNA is TGTGCCAGCAGCCCGGGACGGGACAGGTCTGAAGCTTTCTTT.

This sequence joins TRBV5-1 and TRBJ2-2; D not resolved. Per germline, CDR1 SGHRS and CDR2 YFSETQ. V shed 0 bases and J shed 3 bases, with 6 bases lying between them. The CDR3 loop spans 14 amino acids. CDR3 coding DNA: TGCGCCAGCAGCTTGGGGTTTGACACCGGGGAGCTGTTTTTT. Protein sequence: CASSLGFDTGELFF.

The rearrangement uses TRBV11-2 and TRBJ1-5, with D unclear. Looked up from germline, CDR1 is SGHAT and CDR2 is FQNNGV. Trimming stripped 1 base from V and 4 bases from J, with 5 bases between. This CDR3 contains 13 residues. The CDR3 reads CASSLVENQPQHF. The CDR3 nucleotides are TGTGCCAGCAGCTTAGTAGAGAATCAGCCCCAGCATTTT.

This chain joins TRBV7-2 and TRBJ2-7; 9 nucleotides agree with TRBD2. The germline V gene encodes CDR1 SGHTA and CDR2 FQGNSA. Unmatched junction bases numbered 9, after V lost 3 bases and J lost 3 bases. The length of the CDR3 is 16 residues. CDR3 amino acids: CASSLRGGRASYEQYF. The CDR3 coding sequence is TGTGCCAGCAGCTTGAGGGGCGGGAGGGCAAGCTACGAGCAGTACTTC.

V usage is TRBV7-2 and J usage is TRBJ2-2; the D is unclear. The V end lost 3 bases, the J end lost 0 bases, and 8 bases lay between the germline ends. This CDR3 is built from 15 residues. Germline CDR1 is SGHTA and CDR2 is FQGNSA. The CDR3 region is CASSFSSANTGELFF. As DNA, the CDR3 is TGTGCCAGCAGCTTTAGTAGTGCGAACACCGGGGAGCTGTTTTTT.

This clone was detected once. CDR3 amino acids: CASSSADTQYF. The CDR3 bases are TGCGCCAGCAGCTCAGCGGATACGCAGTATTTT. V and J are TRBV4-3 and TRBJ2-3; D unresolved. V shed 5 bases and J shed 6 bases, with 6 bases lying between them. Germline lookup yields CDR1 LGHNA and CDR2 YSLEER. The CDR3 runs to 11 residues.

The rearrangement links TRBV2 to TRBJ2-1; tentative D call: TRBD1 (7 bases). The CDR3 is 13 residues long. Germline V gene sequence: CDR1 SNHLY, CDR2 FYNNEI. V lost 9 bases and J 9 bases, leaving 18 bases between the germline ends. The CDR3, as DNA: TGTGCCAGTACGACGACAGGGCGGGGTGAGCAGTTCTTC. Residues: CASTTTGRGEQFF.

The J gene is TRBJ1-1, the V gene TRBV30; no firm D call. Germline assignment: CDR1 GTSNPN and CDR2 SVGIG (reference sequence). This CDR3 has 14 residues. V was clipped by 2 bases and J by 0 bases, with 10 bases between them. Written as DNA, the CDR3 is TGTGCCTGGAGTCCACCCGACGTGAACACTGAAGCTTTCTTT. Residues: CAWSPPDVNTEAFF.

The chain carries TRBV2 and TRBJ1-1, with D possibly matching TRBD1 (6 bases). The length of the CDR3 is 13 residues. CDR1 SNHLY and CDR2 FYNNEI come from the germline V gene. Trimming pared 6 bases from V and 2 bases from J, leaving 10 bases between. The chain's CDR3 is CASSGQFNTEAFF. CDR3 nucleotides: TGTGCCAGCAGCGGACAGTTTAACACTGAAGCTTTCTTT.

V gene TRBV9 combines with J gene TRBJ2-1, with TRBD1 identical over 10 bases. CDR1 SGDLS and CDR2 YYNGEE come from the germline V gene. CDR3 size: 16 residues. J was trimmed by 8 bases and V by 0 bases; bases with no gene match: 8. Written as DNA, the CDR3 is TGTGCCAGCAGCGTAGTCCCGGGACAGGGGAATCATGAGCAGTTCTTC. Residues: CASSVVPGQGNHEQFF.

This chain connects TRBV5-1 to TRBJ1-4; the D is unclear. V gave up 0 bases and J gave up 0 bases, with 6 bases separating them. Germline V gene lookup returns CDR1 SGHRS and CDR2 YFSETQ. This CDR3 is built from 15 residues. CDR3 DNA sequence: TGCGCCAGCAGCTTGGCGTCTTCAACTAATGAAAAACTGTTTTTT. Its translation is CASSLASSTNEKLFF.

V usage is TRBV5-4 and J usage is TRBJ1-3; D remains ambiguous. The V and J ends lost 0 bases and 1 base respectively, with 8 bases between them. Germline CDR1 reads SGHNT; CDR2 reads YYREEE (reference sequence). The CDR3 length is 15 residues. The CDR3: CASSLARGSGNTIYF. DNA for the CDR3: TGTGCCAGCAGCTTGGCCAGAGGGTCTGGAAACACCATATATTTT.

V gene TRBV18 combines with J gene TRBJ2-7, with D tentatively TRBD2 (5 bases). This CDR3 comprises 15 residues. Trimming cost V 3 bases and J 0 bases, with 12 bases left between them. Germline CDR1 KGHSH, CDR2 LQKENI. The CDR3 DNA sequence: TGTGCCAGCTCACCCCCGGGGTGGGGCTCCTACGAGCAGTACTTC. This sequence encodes CASSPPGWGSYEQYF. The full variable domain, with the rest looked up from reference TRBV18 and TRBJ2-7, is NAGVMQNPRHLVRRRGQEARLRCSPMKGHSHVYWYRQLPEEGLKFMVYLQKENIIDESGMPKERFSAEFPKEGPSILRIQQVVRGDSAAYFCASSPPGWGSYEQYFGPGTRLTVT.

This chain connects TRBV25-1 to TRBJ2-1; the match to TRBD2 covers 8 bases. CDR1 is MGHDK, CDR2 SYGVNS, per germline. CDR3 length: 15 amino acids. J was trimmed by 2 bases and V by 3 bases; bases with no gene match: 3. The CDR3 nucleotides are TGTGCCAGCAGTGACCCGGGACTAGCCTACAATGAGCAGTTCTTC. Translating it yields CASSDPGLAYNEQFF.

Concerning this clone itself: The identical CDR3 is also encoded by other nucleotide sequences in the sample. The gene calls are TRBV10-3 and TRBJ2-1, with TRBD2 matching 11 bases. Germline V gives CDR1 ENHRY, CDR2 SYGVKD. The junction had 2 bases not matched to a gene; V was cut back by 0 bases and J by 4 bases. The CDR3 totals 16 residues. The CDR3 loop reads CAISESGLAAYNEQFF. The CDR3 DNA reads TGTGCCATCAGTGAGTCGGGACTAGCGGCTTACAATGAGCAGTTCTTC.

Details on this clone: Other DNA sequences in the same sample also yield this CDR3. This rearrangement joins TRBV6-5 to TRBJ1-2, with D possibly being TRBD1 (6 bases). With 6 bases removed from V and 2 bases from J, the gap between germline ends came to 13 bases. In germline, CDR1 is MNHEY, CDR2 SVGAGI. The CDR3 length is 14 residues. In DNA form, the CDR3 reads TGTGCCAGCAGCCGCCGAGACAGGAACTATGGCTACACCTTC. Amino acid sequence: CASSRRDRNYGYTF.

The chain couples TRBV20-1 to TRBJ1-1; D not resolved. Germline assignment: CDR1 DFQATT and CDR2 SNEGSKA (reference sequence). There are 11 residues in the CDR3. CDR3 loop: CGREGGTEAFF. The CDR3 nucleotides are TGCGGGCGCGAGGGCGGTACTGAAGCTTTCTTT.

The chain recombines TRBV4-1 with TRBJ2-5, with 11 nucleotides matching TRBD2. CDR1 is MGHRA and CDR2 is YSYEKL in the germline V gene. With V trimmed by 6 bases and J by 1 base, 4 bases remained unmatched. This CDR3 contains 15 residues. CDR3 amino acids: CASRLGLAVQETQYF. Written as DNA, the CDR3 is TGCGCCAGCAGATTGGGACTAGCGGTCCAAGAGACCCAGTACTTC.

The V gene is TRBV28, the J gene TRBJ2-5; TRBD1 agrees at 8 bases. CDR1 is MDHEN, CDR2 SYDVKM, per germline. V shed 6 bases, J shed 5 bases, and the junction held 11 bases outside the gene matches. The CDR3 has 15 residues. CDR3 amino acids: CASSPQGAGKETQYF. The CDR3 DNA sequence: TGTGCCAGCAGCCCCCAGGGGGCAGGGAAGGAGACCCAGTACTTC.

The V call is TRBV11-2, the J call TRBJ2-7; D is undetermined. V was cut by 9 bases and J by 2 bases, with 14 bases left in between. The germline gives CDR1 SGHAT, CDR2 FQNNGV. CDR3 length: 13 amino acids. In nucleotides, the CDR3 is TGTGCCAGTGGCGACCCGTTTGCCTACGAGCAGTACTTC. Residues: CASGDPFAYEQYF.

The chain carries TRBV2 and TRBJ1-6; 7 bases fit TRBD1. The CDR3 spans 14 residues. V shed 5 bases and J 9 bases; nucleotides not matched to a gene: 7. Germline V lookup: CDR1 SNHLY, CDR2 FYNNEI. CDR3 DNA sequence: TGTGCCAGCAGTCTACAGGGGAAAGGTTCACCCCTCCACTTT. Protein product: CASSLQGKGSPLHF.

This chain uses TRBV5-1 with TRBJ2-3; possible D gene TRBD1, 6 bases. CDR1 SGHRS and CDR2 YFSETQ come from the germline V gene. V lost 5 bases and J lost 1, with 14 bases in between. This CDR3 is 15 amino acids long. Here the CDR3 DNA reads TGCGCCAGCAGAGTTTGGGACACCGGCACAGATACGCAGTATTTT. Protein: CASRVWDTGTDTQYF.

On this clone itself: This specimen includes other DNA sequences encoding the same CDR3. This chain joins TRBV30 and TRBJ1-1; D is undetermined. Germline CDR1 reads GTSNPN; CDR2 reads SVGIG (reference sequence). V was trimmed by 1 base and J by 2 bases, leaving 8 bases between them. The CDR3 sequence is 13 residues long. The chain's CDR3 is CAWSASRNTEAFF. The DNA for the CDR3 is TGTGCCTGGAGTGCCTCAAGAAACACTGAAGCTTTCTTT.

For the CDR3, the DNA is TGTGCCAGCTCCCGGGACAGGGTTCTAGCGGGAGGATACAATGAGCAGTTCTTC. Protein product: CASSRDRVLAGGYNEQFF. The chain combines TRBV2 with TRBJ2-1; 11 bases are shared with TRBD2. V was pared by 8 bases and J by 4 bases, with 16 bases of the junction left unmatched. From germline, CDR1 is SNHLY and CDR2 FYNNEI. This CDR3 is 18 amino acids long.